A selection of T cell receptor beta chains follows, all from one sample in a study of blood T cell repertoires in COVID-19. The protocol was immunoSEQ multiplex PCR, while the TCRdb copy is restricted to in-frame clones and leaves out a portion. The data hold fewer than 450,000 clones, with 70% to 90% observed a single time. Specimen: peripheral blood. Every receptor here comes from a woman aged 45-65 years with COVID-19, enrolled during active disease. The CDR3 runs from the conserved cysteine through the conserved F or W. A D gene is named only where the DNA matches it firmly. Size values are once, few and many counts, or a class for expanded clones, and some rows have none.

d_call,j_call,clone_size,v_call,cdr3_aa,cdr3_nt
NA,TRBJ1-2,NA,TRBV18,CASSPGQNYGYTF,TGTGCCAGCTCACCGGGGCAGAACTATGGCTACACCTTC
NA,TRBJ2-7,NA,TRBV30,CAWSVGGYEQYF,TGTGCCTGGAGTGTGGGGGGCTACGAGCAGTACTTC
NA,TRBJ2-1,NA,TRBV5-1,CASSLATFSDEQFF,TGCGCCAGCAGCTTGGCCACGTTTTCGGATGAGCAGTTCTTC
NA,TRBJ1-1,once,TRBV30,CAWRSKIEITEAFF,TGTGCCTGGCGGAGCAAGATTGAGATCACTGAAGCTTTCTTT
TRBD2,TRBJ2-5,NA,TRBV5-1,CASSFSGGADETQYF,TGCGCCAGCAGCTTTAGCGGGGGGGCCGATGAGACCCAGTACTTC
NA,TRBJ2-3,NA,TRBV11-3,CASSLGGNTDTQYF,TGTGCCAGCAGCTTAGGAGGGAACACAGATACGCAGTATTTT
NA,TRBJ1-2,NA,TRBV6-5,CASSPNRDTYGYTF,TGTGCCAGCAGTCCGAACCGGGACACCTATGGCTACACCTTC
NA,TRBJ1-4,NA,TRBV30,CAWSPGWSSEKLFF,TGTGCCTGGAGCCCAGGGTGGAGCTCTGAAAAACTGTTTTTT
NA,TRBJ1-4,NA,TRBV4-1,CASTLGGSTNEKLFF,TGCGCCAGCACCTTAGGGGGTTCAACTAATGAAAAACTGTTTTTT
NA,TRBJ2-3,NA,TRBV6-4,CASAMGRADTQYF,TGTGCCAGCGCGATGGGGAGAGCAGATACGCAGTATTTT
NA,TRBJ1-1,few,TRBV27,CASTPSGGTEAFF,TGTGCCAGCACCCCTTCGGGGGGCACTGAAGCTTTCTTT
NA,TRBJ1-6,NA,TRBV6-5,CASSYSRPGEDSPLHF,TGTGCCAGCAGTTACTCCCGCCCCGGCGAGGATTCACCCCTCCACTTT
TRBD1,TRBJ1-6,few,TRBV15,CATKWDRGKSPLHF,TGTGCCACCAAGTGGGACAGGGGGAAATCACCCCTCCACTTT
NA,TRBJ1-6,NA,TRBV28,CASGLLSNSPLHF,TGTGCCAGCGGACTTTTGAGTAATTCACCCCTCCACTTT
NA,TRBJ1-1,NA,TRBV6-5,CASTLKITGTEAFF,TGTGCCAGCACCTTAAAGATCACAGGCACTGAAGCTTTCTTT
NA,TRBJ1-1,once,TRBV9,CASSGTDWENTEAFF,TGTGCCAGCAGCGGGACTGACTGGGAGAACACTGAAGCTTTCTTT
NA,TRBJ2-3,few,TRBV21-1,CATRGPGGWCTDTQYF,TGTGCCACCCGTGGGCCGGGGGGATGGTGCACAGATACGCAGTATTTT
NA,TRBJ1-1,NA,TRBV5-1,CASSPRDTSSTEAFF,TGCGCCAGCAGCCCCCGGGACACCTCAAGCACTGAAGCTTTCTTT
NA,TRBJ1-2,once,TRBV4-1,CASSRQTTTNYGYTF,TGCGCCAGCAGCCGCCAGACGACAACGAACTATGGCTACACCTTC
NA,TRBJ1-5,few,TRBV7-2,CASSSMSGDGQPQHF,TGTGCCAGCAGCTCTATGTCAGGGGACGGGCAGCCCCAGCATTTT
TRBD2,TRBJ2-2,NA,TRBV24-1,CATGSTSGKNTGELFF,TGTGCCACCGGGTCGACTAGCGGGAAGAACACCGGGGAGCTGTTTTTT
NA,TRBJ1-2,NA,TRBV4-1,CASSQSTGYGYTF,TGCGCCAGCAGCCAGTCGACAGGCTATGGCTACACCTTC
TRBD1,TRBJ1-5,NA,TRBV27,CASSDREANQPQHF,TGTGCCAGCAGTGACAGGGAGGCGAATCAGCCCCAGCATTTT
NA,TRBJ1-2,NA,TRBV12-3/TRBV12-4,CASSGQSRGYTF,TGTGCCAGCAGTGGACAGTCTCGGGGCTACACCTTC
NA,TRBJ1-1,once,TRBV11-1,CASSLNLGRTEAFF,TGTGCCAGCAGCCTCAACTTGGGGCGGACTGAAGCTTTCTTT
TRBD2,TRBJ2-1,NA,TRBV30,CAWSVLAGGLGEQFF,TGTGCCTGGAGTGTACTAGCGGGGGGGCTCGGTGAGCAGTTCTTC
NA,TRBJ1-1,NA,TRBV6-5,CASHLSGENTEAFF,TGTGCCAGCCACCTTTCAGGGGAGAACACTGAAGCTTTCTTT
TRBD1,TRBJ1-6,NA,TRBV7-9,CASSSDRGDSPLHF,TGTGCCAGCAGCTCAGACAGGGGGGATTCACCCCTCCACTTT
NA,TRBJ1-1,NA,TRBV7-9,CASSPSGGRYTEAFF,TGTGCCAGCAGCCCTTCTGGAGGGCGGTACACTGAAGCTTTCTTT
TRBD1,TRBJ1-3,NA,TRBV6-5,CASSLGQVNWGNTIYF,TGTGCCAGCAGTTTGGGACAGGTTAATTGGGGAAACACCATATATTTT
NA,TRBJ1-2,NA,TRBV6-5,CASSSTVSRYGYTF,TGTGCCAGCAGTTCTACGGTTAGTCGCTATGGCTACACCTTC
TRBD1,TRBJ1-1,NA,TRBV11-1,CASSFDRGGITEAFF,TGTGCCAGCAGCTTTGACAGGGGTGGGATCACTGAAGCTTTCTTT
TRBD1,TRBJ2-1,NA,TRBV4-1,CASSRAIQGDEQFF,TGCGCCAGCAGCCGAGCAATACAGGGGGATGAGCAGTTCTTC
TRBD1,TRBJ1-5,NA,TRBV6-1,CASSGLTGTVNQPQHF,TGTGCCAGCAGTGGACTTACCGGGACAGTCAATCAGCCCCAGCATTTT
TRBD1,TRBJ2-7,NA,TRBV29-1,CSVLQGGESYEQYF,TGCAGCGTACTACAGGGGGGTGAGTCCTACGAGCAGTACTTC
NA,TRBJ1-1,NA,TRBV5-8,CASSFEKYTEAFF,TGTGCCAGCAGCTTTGAGAAGTACACTGAAGCTTTCTTT
TRBD1,TRBJ1-1,few,TRBV15,CATSRTGGDTEAFF,TGTGCCACCAGCAGGACAGGGGGCGACACTGAAGCTTTCTTT
NA,TRBJ1-1,NA,TRBV18,CASSPTTGSTEAFF,TGTGCCAGCTCACCTACTACAGGGAGCACTGAAGCTTTCTTT
TRBD1,TRBJ1-2,NA,TRBV19,CASMGTESYGYTF,TGTGCCAGTATGGGGACAGAGTCCTATGGCTACACCTTC
TRBD1,TRBJ2-7,NA,TRBV19,CASSRTGAHEQYF,TGTGCCAGTAGTAGAACAGGGGCCCACGAGCAGTACTTC